Shown below are 7 T cell receptor beta chains from a single sample sequenced in a study of vaccination effects on CD4 cells after COVID-19. These receptors lack a known antigen. Profiled with immunoSEQ multiplex PCR; TCRdb holds only in-frame clones, not every one. In the table there are 35,000 to 50,000 clones, roughly 79% of which are singletons. Before sequencing took place, the ViraFEST assay used viral peptide pools to expand antigen-specific CD4+ T cells. When less than 12 days of culture had elapsed, CD4+ T cells were isolated. Vaccine recipients, nucleocapsid antibody negative, had no prior SARS-CoV-2 infection. Sequenced material: CD4+ T cells from PBMCs cultured with SARS-CoV-2 spike peptides, taken before COVID-19 vaccination. These TCRs come from a human donor who received a COVID-19 vaccine.

This chain joins TRBV6-6 and TRBJ1-2; TRBD1 is a possible D gene (6 bases). The CDR3 contains 13 residues. The V and J ends lost 7 bases and 8 bases respectively, with 17 bases between them. The germline V gene has CDR1 MNHNY and CDR2 SVGAGI (reference sequence). DNA of the CDR3: TGTGCCAGCAAGGACCCAGGGGCGGTGGGCTACACCTTC. It translates to CASKDPGAVGYTF.

The sample holds a few counts of this clone. CDR3 DNA sequence: TGCGCCAGCAGCTTGTCAGGGGAGAACACTGAAGCTTTCTTT. Its translation: CASSLSGENTEAFF. V usage is TRBV5-1 and J usage is TRBJ1-1; a possible D gene is TRBD1 (6 bases). Germline values: CDR1 SGHRS, CDR2 YFSETQ. Trimming took 1 base from V and 1 from J, leaving 8 bases between them. This CDR3 has 14 residues.

The table lists this clone with a count of one. V gene TRBV28 combines with J gene TRBJ1-1, with D uncertain. CDR1 MDHEN and CDR2 SYDVKM come from the germline V gene. V lost 4 bases to trimming and J lost 7 bases, with 10 bases between them. The CDR3 loop spans 12 amino acids. The CDR3 reads CASSSAWGEAFF. CDR3 coding DNA: TGTGCCAGCAGTTCTGCTTGGGGTGAAGCTTTCTTT.

This clone has more than one count but fewer than ten. This chain connects TRBV2 to TRBJ1-1, with 8 bases aligning to TRBD1. After removal of 5 bases from V and 5 bases from J, the junction contained 7 bases not matched to a gene. In germline, CDR1 is SNHLY, CDR2 FYNNEI. The CDR3 sequence is 14 residues long. In DNA, the CDR3 is TGTGCCAGCAGTAATCAGGGGGCGGGTACTGAAGCTTTCTTT. This sequence encodes CASSNQGAGTEAFF.

This sequence joins TRBV19 and TRBJ2-2; 9 nucleotides agree with TRBD1. Germline trimming cut 3 bases from V and 5 bases from J; bases unmatched to any gene: 7. This CDR3 comprises 16 residues. CDR1 LNHDA and CDR2 SQIVND come from the germline V gene (reference sequence). The CDR3 protein is CASSILGQGYTGELFF. CDR3 coding DNA: TGTGCCAGTAGTATCTTAGGACAGGGGTATACCGGGGAGCTGTTTTTT. Using reference TRBV19 and TRBJ2-2 for the parts outside the CDR3, the full variable domain is DGGITQSPKYLFRKEGQNVTLSCEQNLNHDAMYWYRQDPGQGLRLIYYSQIVNDFQKGDIAEGYSVSREKKESFPLTVTSAQKNPTAFYLCASSILGQGYTGELFFGEGSRLTVL.

In its sample, this clone was seen a few times. The chain couples TRBV10-2 to TRBJ2-7; TRBD1 matches at 10 bases. There are 15 residues in the CDR3. J gave up 6 bases and V 3 bases, and 8 bases lay outside the gene matches. Per the germline V gene, CDR1 is WSHSY and CDR2 is SAAADI. The CDR3 DNA sequence: TGCGCCAGCAGTGACCGCGACAGGGGGCACTCCGAGCAGTACGTC. It codes for CASSDRDRGHSEQYV.

The count of this clone is one. This rearrangement joins TRBV11-2 to TRBJ2-7; TRBD2 agrees at 10 bases. V lost 3 bases and J lost 6; bases outside the gene matches: 2. Germline V gives CDR1 SGHAT, CDR2 FQNNGV. The CDR3 has 13 residues. The CDR3 sequence is CASSFERGGEQYV. The CDR3 DNA is TGTGCCAGCAGCTTTGAGCGGGGGGGCGAGCAGTACGTC.